This T cell receptor beta chain was recorded in a study of cytomegalovirus exposure and HLA in healthy donors. Findings of the study overall: Presence/absence analyses assumed roughly uniform sequencing depth across donors, which may not hold. According to an earlier analysis, most TCR beta V segments yielded productive rearrangements about 87% or about 30% of the time.

The germline gives CDR1 LGHNT, CDR2 FRNRAP. V lost 5 bases to trimming and J lost 10 bases, with 15 bases between them. The CDR3 length is 13 residues. About this clone: The antigen remains undetermined.

The study ran its PCR with 60 Vbeta and 13 Jbeta primers. Measured with immunoSEQ multiplex PCR; TCRdb has only the in-frame clones, and not every one. The sample carries roughly 180,000 clones, 79% recorded once. The TCR sequence derives from a girl aged 10 to 17 in good health and CMV-seropositive. The chain has TRBV12-5 and TRBJ2-1, with D possibly TRBD2 on 6 matching bases. Sequencing used PBMCs. The CDR3 DNA reads TGTGCTAGTGGTCTGGGCGGGGAGAGAGAGCAGTTCTTC. This gives the protein CASGLGGEREQFF. Filled out from reference TRBV12-5 and TRBJ2-1, the complete variable domain reads DARVTQTPRHKVTEMGQEVTMRCQPILGHNTVFWYRQTMMQGLELLAYFRNRAPLDDSGMPKDRFSAEMPDATLATLKIQPSEPRDSAVYFCASGLGGEREQFFGPGTRLTVL.